This TCR beta chain was identified during a study of T-cell reconstitution after alpha-beta-depleted transplantation in children. The CDR3 is 12 amino acids. The V end was cut by 1 base, the J end by 8 bases, with 6 bases between. The germline V gene has CDR1 LGHDT and CDR2 YNNKEL (reference sequence). Preparation of the TCRbeta library was carried out with unique molecular identifiers. TCRdb analysed the PCR reads with MiXCR anew, one entry per CDR3 protein. This table has about 980,000 distinct CDR3 sequences, about 30% appearing once. The receptor was derived from a boy in the first two years of life who had a stem cell transplant for SCID, so the T cells may come from the graft donor. This sequence joins TRBV3-1 and TRBJ2-1; no clear D. The starting material was PBMCs, mostly from graft donor cells, obtained 360 days after TCRalphabeta/CD19-depleted stem cell transplant. The CDR3 DNA reads as TGTGCCAGCAGCCAAGCTGGGTATGAGCAGTTCTTC. Protein product: CASSQAGYEQFF.